The 10 T cell receptor beta chains below all came from one sample that was sequenced in a study of blood T cell repertoires in COVID-19. Only in-frame clones appear in the TCRdb table, and some are missing; sequencing was by immunoSEQ multiplex PCR. The table lists more than 300,000 clones, around 91% of them singletons. Sample: peripheral blood. These receptors were taken from a young woman who had recovered from COVID-19.

This chain uses TRBV2 with TRBJ1-4; 8 bases align to TRBD1. The CDR3 sequence is 14 residues long. The germline CDR1 and CDR2 sequences are SNHLY and FYNNEI. With V trimmed by 6 bases and J by 3 bases, 3 bases remained unmatched. Here the CDR3 reads CASRQDRANEKLFF. DNA of the CDR3: TGTGCCAGCAGACAGGACAGGGCTAATGAAAAACTGTTTTTT. The full variable domain, completed using reference TRBV2 and TRBJ1-4, is EPEVTQTPSHQVTQMGQEVILRCVPISNHLYFYWYRQILGQKVEFLVSFYNNEISEKSEIFDDQFSVERPDGSNFTLKIRSTKLEDSAMYFCASRQDRANEKLFFGSGTQLSVL.

The rearrangement joins TRBV18 to TRBJ2-1; the match to TRBD2 covers 7 bases. The trim removed 2 bases at V and 8 bases at J, leaving 6 bases unmatched. The CDR3 covers 14 residues. Germline CDR1 is KGHSH and CDR2 is LQKENI. The CDR3 spells CASSPTLAEDEQFF. The DNA for the CDR3 is TGTGCCAGCTCACCAACCCTAGCGGAAGATGAGCAGTTCTTC.

V usage is TRBV4-1 and J usage is TRBJ1-4, with 8 bases aligning to TRBD1. V trimming: 3 bases; J trimming: 8 bases; junction bases outside the gene matches: 8. CDR1 and CDR2 from the germline V gene are MGHRA and YSYEKL. The CDR3 runs 15 residues. CDR3 in DNA: TGCGCCAGCAGCCAGACAGGGGACAGGAGAGAAAAACTGTTTTTT. It codes for CASSQTGDRREKLFF.

The rearrangement uses TRBV7-2 and TRBJ2-1; D remains ambiguous. The CDR3 contains 17 residues. Germline loops: CDR1 SGHTA, CDR2 FQGNSA. Trimming shortened V by 4 bases and J by 0 bases, and 16 bases separated the two germline ends. CDR3 nucleotides: TGTGCCAGCAGCTCCCGTAGAGTACTTAGCTCCTACAATGAGCAGTTCTTC. It specifies CASSSRRVLSSYNEQFF. The complete variable domain, with remaining parts taken from reference TRBV7-2 and TRBJ2-1, reads GAGVSQSPSNKVTEKGKDVELRCDPISGHTALYWYRQSLGQGLEFLIYFQGNSAPDKSGLPSDRFSAERTGGSVSTLTIQRTQQEDSAVYLCASSSRRVLSSYNEQFFGPGTRLTVL.

The chain recombines TRBV19 with TRBJ1-2; D perhaps matches TRBD1 (6 bases). CDR3 length: 16 amino acids. V was clipped by 9 bases and J by 8 bases, with 28 bases between them. Germline CDR1 and CDR2: LNHDA and SQIVND (reference sequence). This CDR3 is CASGPTQGFRADGYTF. In DNA, the CDR3 is TGTGCCAGCGGACCGACCCAGGGGTTTAGGGCGGACGGCTACACCTTC.

The chain couples TRBV27 to TRBJ1-4; no clear D. This CDR3 contains 16 residues. V was pared by 3 bases and J by 4 bases, with 15 bases between. The germline V gene encodes CDR1 MNHEY and CDR2 SMNVEV (reference sequence). This CDR3 reads CASSLSVRVINEKLFF. The DNA for the CDR3 is TGTGCCAGCAGTTTGAGCGTCCGTGTAATTAATGAAAAACTGTTTTTT.

This chain joins TRBV11-2 and TRBJ2-7; 10 bases align to TRBD2. Losses at the gene ends were 2 bases for V and 7 bases for J; bases not matched to a gene: 11. CDR1 is SGHAT, CDR2 FQNNGV, per germline. CDR3 length: 16 residues. The CDR3 sequence is CASSLYPAGGPGEQYV. In DNA, the CDR3 is TGTGCCAGCAGCTTATATCCAGCGGGAGGGCCGGGAGAGCAGTACGTC.

V usage is TRBV5-6 and J usage is TRBJ1-1; 7 bases map to TRBD1. V gave up 4 bases and J gave up 5 bases; unmatched junction bases: 8. This CDR3 has 14 amino acids. Germline V lookup: CDR1 SGHDT, CDR2 YYEEEE. The CDR3 here is CASSRQGGLTEAFF. The CDR3 coding sequence is TGTGCCAGCAGCCGACAGGGAGGTTTGACTGAAGCTTTCTTT.

This chain connects TRBV6-2 or TRBV6-3 to TRBJ1-2, with D uncertain. V dropped 0 bases and J dropped 6 bases, with 5 bases sitting between them. The CDR3 runs 12 residues. The V gene's germline CDR1 is MNHEY and CDR2 SVGEGT. The CDR3 spells CASSYSENGYTF. In DNA form, the CDR3 reads TGTGCCAGCAGTTACTCGGAGAATGGCTACACCTTC.

The chain carries TRBV7-9 and TRBJ2-5, with TRBD2 matching 8 bases. Trimming took 4 bases from V and 1 from J; bases not matched to a gene: 2. The germline V gene has CDR1 SEHNR and CDR2 FQNEAQ (reference sequence). There are 14 residues in the CDR3. CDR3 residues: CASSSTSGQETQYF. The CDR3 DNA is TGTGCCAGCAGCTCTACTAGCGGCCAAGAGACCCAGTACTTC.